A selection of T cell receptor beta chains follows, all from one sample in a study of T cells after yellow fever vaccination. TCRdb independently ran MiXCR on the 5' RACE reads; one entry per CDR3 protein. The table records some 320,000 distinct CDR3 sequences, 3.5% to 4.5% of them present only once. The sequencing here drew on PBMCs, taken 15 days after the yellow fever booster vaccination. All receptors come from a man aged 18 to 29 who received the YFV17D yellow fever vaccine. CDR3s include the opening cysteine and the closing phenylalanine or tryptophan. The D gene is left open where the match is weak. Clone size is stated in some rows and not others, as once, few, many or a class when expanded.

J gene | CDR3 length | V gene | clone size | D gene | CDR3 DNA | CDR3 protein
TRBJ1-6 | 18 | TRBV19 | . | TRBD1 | TGTGCCAGTAGTAAAACAACTGGACAGGGGGCGAGGAATTCACCCCTCCACTTT | CASSKTTGQGARNSPLHF
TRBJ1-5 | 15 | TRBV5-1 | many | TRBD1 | TGCGCCAGCAGCCCCGGGACAGGGAGGGACCAGCCCCAGCATTTT | CASSPGTGRDQPQHF
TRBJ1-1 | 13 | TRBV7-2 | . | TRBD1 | TGTGCCAGCAGGTCCACAGGGGGCTCTGAAGCTTTCTTT | CASRSTGGSEAFF
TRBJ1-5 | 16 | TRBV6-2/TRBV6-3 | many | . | TGTGCCAGCAGTTCACCGCTTCGGGTGGCAGGGCAGCCCCAGCATTTT | CASSSPLRVAGQPQHF
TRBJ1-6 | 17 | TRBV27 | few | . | TGTGCCAGCACCCCCCGTGAAGGTAGCTCCTATAATTCACCCCTCCACTTT | CASTPREGSSYNSPLHF
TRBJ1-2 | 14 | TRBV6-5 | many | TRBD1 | TGTGCCAGCAGTTACCAGGAGGGGGCAGGGGGCTACACCTTC | CASSYQEGAGGYTF
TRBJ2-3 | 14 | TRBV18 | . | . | TGTGCCAGCTCACCCCTCCGGGGCACAGATACGCAGTATTTT | CASSPLRGTDTQYF
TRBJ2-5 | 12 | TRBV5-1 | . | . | TGCGCCAGCAGGACAAGGGAAGAGACCCAGTACTTC | CASRTREETQYF
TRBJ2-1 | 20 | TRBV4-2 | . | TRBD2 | TGTGCCAGCAGCCCACTAGGGGGACTAGCTTCACCTGAGCTTTACAATGAGCAGTTCTTC | CASSPLGGLASPELYNEQFF
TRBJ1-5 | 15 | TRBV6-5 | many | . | TGTGCCAGCAGGCTGAACGGAAATAGCAATCAGCCCCAGCATTTT | CASRLNGNSNQPQHF
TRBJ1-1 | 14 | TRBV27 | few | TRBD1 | TGTGCCAGCAGGATGGGGACAGGGAACACTGAAGCTTTCTTT | CASRMGTGNTEAFF
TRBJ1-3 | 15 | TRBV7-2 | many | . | TGTGCCAGCAGCCGCCGGATGGGCCCTGGAAACACCATATATTTT | CASSRRMGPGNTIYF
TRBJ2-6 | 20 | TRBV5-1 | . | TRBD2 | TGCGCCAGCAGCAAAGGACTAGCGGGGGCGTATCCCTCTGGGGCCAACGTCCTGACTTTC | CASSKGLAGAYPSGANVLTF
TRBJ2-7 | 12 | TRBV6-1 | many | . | TGTGCCAGCTTGGGCCAGCCCTACGAGCAGTACTTC | CASLGQPYEQYF
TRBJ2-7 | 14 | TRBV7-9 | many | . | TGTGCCAGCAGCCCCCGGGACGGAGCCTACGAGCAGTACTTC | CASSPRDGAYEQYF
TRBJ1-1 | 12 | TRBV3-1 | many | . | TGTGCCAGCAGCCAAGTTGATACTGAAGCTTTCTTT | CASSQVDTEAFF
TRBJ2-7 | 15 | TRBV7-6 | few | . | TGTGCCAGCAGCTTAGAATACCGGGAAAACTACGAGCAGTACTTC | CASSLEYRENYEQYF
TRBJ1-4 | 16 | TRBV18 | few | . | TGTGCCAGCTCACCCAAGTCATTCCGTGGGGAACAAAAACTGTTTTTT | CASSPKSFRGEQKLFF
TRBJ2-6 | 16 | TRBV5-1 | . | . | TGCGCCAGCAGCTCCCGTAGGAGCTCTGGGGCCAACGTCCTGACTTTC | CASSSRRSSGANVLTF
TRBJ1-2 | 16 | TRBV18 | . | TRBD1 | TGTGCCAGCTCACCACCGACAGGGAGAGGGGACTATGGCTACACCTTC | CASSPPTGRGDYGYTF
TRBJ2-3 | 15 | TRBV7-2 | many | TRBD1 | TGTGCCAGCAGCTACCGACAGGGGCCCACAGATACGCAGTATTTT | CASSYRQGPTDTQYF
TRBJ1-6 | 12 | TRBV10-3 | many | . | TGTGCCATCAGTTCAGGGGACTCACCCCTCCACTTT | CAISSGDSPLHF
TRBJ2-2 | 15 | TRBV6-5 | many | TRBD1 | TGTGCCAGCAGGCGGACAGGGGAGAACACCGGGGAGCTGTTTTTT | CASRRTGENTGELFF
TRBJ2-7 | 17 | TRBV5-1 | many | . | TGCGCCAGCAGCTTGAACGGAGAATACGGGGGCTCCTACGAGCAGTACTTC | CASSLNGEYGGSYEQYF
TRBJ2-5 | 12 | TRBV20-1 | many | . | TGCAGTGCACCTAGGGGGAAAGAGACCCAGTACTTC | CSAPRGKETQYF
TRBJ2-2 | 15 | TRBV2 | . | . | TGTGCCAGCAGTGAGGAGCTCCTTGGGACCGGGGAGCTGTTTTTT | CASSEELLGTGELFF
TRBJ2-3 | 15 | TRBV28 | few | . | TGTGCCAGCAGTCGCCCGGGGGGCGCAGGGGATACGCAGTATTTT | CASSRPGGAGDTQYF
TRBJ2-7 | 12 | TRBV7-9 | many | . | TGTGCCAGCAGCTTGTGGGTTAACGAGCAGTACTTC | CASSLWVNEQYF
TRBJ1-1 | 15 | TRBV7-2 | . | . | TGTGCCAGCAGCTTCTCCCAGGGGCGAAGGACTGAAGCTTTCTTT | CASSFSQGRRTEAFF